This T cell receptor beta chain is drawn from a study of CD8 T cells in Susac syndrome. The germline V and J ends were trimmed by 2 bases and 7 bases, with 12 bases remaining between them. The length of the CDR3 is 14 residues. CDR1 MNHEY and CDR2 SVGAGI come from the germline V gene. Sequencing of TCR beta was performed on blood CD8+ T cells and on blood CD4+ T cells. The multiple sclerosis control group was made up of treatment-naive patients with stable or active relapsing-remitting disease. The authors reverse transcribed roughly 0.5 to 1 ug RNA with random hexamers. The authors amplified TCR beta CDR3 across 54 Vbeta and 13 Jbeta using immunoSEQ multiplex PCR. TCRdb processed the immunoSEQ multiplex PCR reads anew with MiXCR; each CDR3 protein has one entry. The sample includes under 350,000 distinct CDR3 sequences, just over 90% seen only once; the top ten take roughly 0.064%.

The V gene is TRBV6-5, the J gene TRBJ2-1; D gene ambiguous. The material sequenced was CD4+ T cells from PBMCs. The origin of this receptor is a human donor with multiple sclerosis. The CDR3 DNA reads as TGTGCCAGCAGTTACGGGGATTGGATGAATGAGCAGTTCTTC. It translates to CASSYGDWMNEQFF.